The clone carrying this T cell receptor beta chain was counted only a few times. The target antigen is unknown. This entry comes from a study of a mutant IDH1 vaccine in newly diagnosed glioma. Study-level information: Scheduled for weeks 1, 3, 5, 7, 11, 15, 19 and 23, eight vaccinations were given to patients.

The CDR3 totals 19 residues. V was clipped by 2 bases and J by 2 bases, with 21 bases between them. Germline CDR1 and CDR2: SGHTA and FQGNSA. Clones were sequenced by immunoSEQ multiplex PCR, and TCRdb holds only the in-frame ones, with some missing. The sample yields around 30,000 clones, 65% to 85% seen once. Time point indicated: week 23, last vaccination. Vaccine doses each comprised 300 ug of mutant IDH1 20-mer peptide, with topical imiquimod. The sequence was obtained from a woman between 18 and 29 years old with glioma. V gene TRBV7-2 combines with J gene TRBJ1-4, with D perhaps TRBD1 (6 bases). The material was PBMCs, obtained from a glioma patient whose treatment included an IDH1 peptide vaccine. Written as DNA, the CDR3 is TGTGCCAGCAGCTTAATCCTTGTCCAGGGGTTGTCTACTAATGAAAAACTGTTTTTT. It encodes CASSLILVQGLSTNEKLFF.